The rows below give T cell receptor beta chains drawn from one sample of a study of OX40 agonist ivuxolimab in advanced cancers. The protocol was immunoSEQ multiplex PCR, while the TCRdb copy is restricted to in-frame clones and leaves out a portion. The data hold tens of thousands of clones, with about 85% observed a single time. The sample in question was CD4+ or CD8+ T cells sorted from blood, obtained in a trial of the OX40 agonist ivuxolimab. These receptors all come from an adult with an advanced solid tumor such as melanoma, head and neck, liver or kidney cancer. Both conserved end residues are part of each CDR3. The D gene is left open where the match is weak. Not all rows give a size; the values are once, few, many and, for expanded clones, a class.

>TRBV5-1|TRBJ1-2|-|-
CASSLGVFDGYTF
TGCGCCAGCAGCTTGGGAGTTTTTGACGGCTACACCTTC
>TRBV4-3|TRBJ2-2|-|-
CASSQDRRNTGELFF
TGCGCCAGCAGCCAAGATCGCAGGAACACCGGGGAGCTGTTTTTT
>TRBV4-2|TRBJ2-7|-|many
CASSQTERDEQYF
TGTGCCAGCAGCCAAACGGAAAGGGACGAGCAGTACTTC
>TRBV4-1|TRBJ2-5|-|-
CASSQSSVSGTQYF
TGCGCCAGCAGCCAGTCGTCTGTTTCCGGGACCCAGTACTTC
>TRBV10-3|TRBJ2-3|-|-
CAIRGADTQYF
TGTGCCATCAGGGGCGCAGATACGCAGTATTTT
>TRBV15|TRBJ2-1|-|-
CATSRGAGVYNEQFF
TGTGCCACCAGCAGAGGGGCAGGGGTTTACAATGAGCAGTTCTTC
>TRBV19|TRBJ2-1|TRBD2|-
CASSMRGGGAGDEQFF
TGTGCCAGTAGTATGCGAGGCGGGGGGGCCGGGGATGAGCAGTTCTTC
>TRBV14|TRBJ1-2|TRBD1|-
CASSQDRTGAANYGYTF
TGTGCCAGCAGCCAAGATCGTACAGGGGCGGCTAACTATGGCTACACCTTC
>TRBV28|TRBJ2-4|-|-
CASSLEEWGNIQYF
TGTGCCAGCAGTTTAGAGGAGTGGGGAAACATTCAGTACTTC
>TRBV30|TRBJ2-1|TRBD2|once
CAWSHGGGADEQFF
TGTGCCTGGAGTCATGGCGGGGGGGCCGATGAGCAGTTCTTC
>TRBV7-9|TRBJ1-2|-|-
CASSLAQQDGYTF
TGTGCCAGCAGCTTAGCCCAACAGGATGGCTACACCTTC
>TRBV9|TRBJ1-1|TRBD1|-
CASSAPRDSLNSEAFF
TGTGCCAGCAGCGCGCCAAGGGACAGCCTCAACTCTGAAGCTTTCTTT
>TRBV5-6|TRBJ2-3|-|-
CASSSLETSTDTQYF
TGTGCCAGCAGCTCCCTCGAAACTAGCACAGATACGCAGTATTTT
>TRBV7-9|TRBJ1-1|-|-
CASSPGVTEAFF
TGTGCCAGCAGCCCAGGAGTCACTGAAGCTTTCTTT
>TRBV6-5|TRBJ1-1|-|-
CASSYSKSGRNTEAFF
TGTGCCAGCAGTTACTCGAAATCCGGGAGGAACACTGAAGCTTTCTTT